The sequence of this T cell receptor beta chain was determined in a study of OX40 agonist ivuxolimab in advanced cancers. For the study at large: Patients took ivuxolimab, an agonistic anti-OX40 (CD134) antibody. Enrolled patients in dose escalation had cancers that were hepatocellular carcinoma, melanoma, renal cell or head and neck cancer. Having had anti-PD-1, anti-PD-L1 or anti-CTLA-4 therapy before was allowed, and approximately 40% had some.

Patients were excluded for autoimmune disease history or systemic immunosuppression. Trimming left V 2 bases short and J 1 base short, with 8 bases between. Per germline, CDR1 KGHSH and CDR2 LQKENI. This CDR3 region has 14 residues. Some clones are missing from TCRdb's copy, which holds only in-frame ones; the method was immunoSEQ multiplex PCR. The data show about 55,000 clones, around 85% seen once. This receptor was identified in an adult with an advanced solid tumor such as melanoma, head and neck, liver or kidney cancer. The sequencing used CD4+ or CD8+ T cells sorted from blood, collected in a trial of the OX40 agonist ivuxolimab. The V and J genes are TRBV18 and TRBJ1-1; D unclear. The CDR3 sequence: CASSPGSGNTEAFF. The CDR3 DNA sequence: TGTGCCAGCTCACCAGGCAGCGGGAACACTGAAGCTTTCTTT.